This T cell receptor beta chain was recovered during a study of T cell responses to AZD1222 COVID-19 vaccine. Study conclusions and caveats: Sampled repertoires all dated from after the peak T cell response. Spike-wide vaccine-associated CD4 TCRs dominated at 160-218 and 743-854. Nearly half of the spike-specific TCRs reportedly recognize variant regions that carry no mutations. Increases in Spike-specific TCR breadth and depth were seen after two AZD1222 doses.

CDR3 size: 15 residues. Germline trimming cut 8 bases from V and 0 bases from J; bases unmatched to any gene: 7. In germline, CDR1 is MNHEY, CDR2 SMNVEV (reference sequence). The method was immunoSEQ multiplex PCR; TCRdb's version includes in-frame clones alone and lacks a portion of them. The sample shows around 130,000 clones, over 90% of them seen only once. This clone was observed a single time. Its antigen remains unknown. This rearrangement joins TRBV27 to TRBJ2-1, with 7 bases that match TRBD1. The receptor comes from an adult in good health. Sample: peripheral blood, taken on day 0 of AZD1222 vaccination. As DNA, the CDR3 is TGTGCCAGCCAGAACCGGGACAGCTCCTACAATGAGCAGTTCTTC. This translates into CASQNRDSSYNEQFF.